This T cell receptor beta chain was obtained from a study of T cells in Graves' hyperthyroidism and ophthalmopathy. Study summary: Sampling of peripheral blood happened at initial diagnosis, prior to any treatment. Findings of the study overall: In blood, most of the thyroid clonotypes expanded above 0.001 were also present. For ophthalmopathy, model prediction preceded onset by a median 6.5 months.

This clonotype was detected ten times or more. The target antigen is unknown. There were TCR beta CDR3 regions amplified from RNA transcripts. The TCR CDR3 was amplified in a first-round RT-PCR using the HTBI primer set. TCRdb reprocessed the multiplex PCR reads with MiXCR, giving one entry per CDR3 protein. This sample has around 370,000 distinct CDR3 sequences, with approximately 18% found just once. CDR1 and CDR2 (germline): SGHVS, FQNEAQ. With 6 bases clipped from V and 2 bases from J, the junction kept 3 bases outside the gene matches. This CDR3 has 14 amino acids. PBMCs came from over 8.5 ml fresh peripheral blood.

V is TRBV7-8 and J is TRBJ2-3; 9 nucleotides agree with TRBD2. This sequence was found in a man aged 18-30 years with Graves' ophthalmopathy. The sample consisted of blood. CDR3 sequence (DNA): TGTGCCAGCAGGGTAGCGGGGGCCACAGATACGCAGTATTTT. It translates to CASRVAGATDTQYF. The full variable domain, with the rest looked up from reference TRBV7-8 and TRBJ2-3, is GAGVSQSPRYKVAKRGQDVALRCDPISGHVSLFWYQQALGQGPEFLTYFQNEAQLDKSGLPSDRFFAERPEGSVSTLKIQRTQQEDSAVYLCASRVAGATDTQYFGPGTRLTVL.